This T cell receptor (beta chain) was documented in a study of CD8 T cells in ankylosing spondylitis. CDR1 and CDR2 from the germline V gene are SGHRS and YFSETQ. V was trimmed by 0 bases and J by 1 base, leaving 17 bases between them. CDR3 length: 18 residues. Note on this clonotype: Its matching antigen is unknown.

Quantitative 5'-RACE was performed with molecular barcodes, and it yielded the TCR beta libraries. TCRdb reanalysed the 5' RACE reads using MiXCR and keeps one entry per CDR3 protein. Here the sample spans under 850,000 distinct CDR3 sequences, around 20% being singletons. Broader study findings: Researchers report that disease-linked clones proved CD8+ and relatively rare in peripheral blood. Several of the motif variants were reported before in synovial fluid and blood from reactive arthritis. The study looked at matched synovial fluid samples from ankylosing spondylitis patients. Disease-linked clones were reported to be significantly enriched there. In ankylosing spondylitis blood, a motif of seven to nine highly homologous TCR beta variants appeared characteristic.

Sequences were obtained from blood, either unsorted or a sorted T cell fraction (not recorded which). This chain links TRBV5-1 with TRBJ2-4; tentative D call: TRBD1 (5 bases). This TCR was recovered from a male donor with ankylosing spondylitis. The CDR3 protein is CASSLGGTDNSAKNIQYF. As DNA, the CDR3 is TGCGCCAGCAGCTTGGGGGGTACGGACAACTCTGCCAAAAACATTCAGTACTTC.